This is a list of T cell receptor beta chains from one sample in a study of blood T cell repertoires in COVID-19. The repertoire was sequenced with immunoSEQ multiplex PCR; TCRdb's copy has only in-frame clones and lacks some. The sample consists of approximately 170,000 clones, approximately 80% of them appearing once. Input material: PBMCs or T cells enriched from blood (not recorded which). The receptors shown here come from a man aged 35 to 55 who had recovered from COVID-19. CDR3s include the opening cysteine and the closing phenylalanine or tryptophan. The order of the fields is J gene, V gene, D gene, clone size, CDR3 length, CDR3 DNA, CDR3 protein. The D gene is left open where the match is weak. Clone sizes are given selectively: once, few, many, or a class where the clone is expanded.

>TRBJ1-6|TRBV27|NA|NA|15
TGTGCCAGCAGTGCCTTAGCACAGCGGAATTCACCCCTCCACTTT
CASSALAQRNSPLHF
>TRBJ1-2|TRBV6-1|NA|few|15
TGTGCCAGCAGTGAAAACGGGGAAGGGATCTATGGCTACACCTTC
CASSENGEGIYGYTF
>TRBJ2-3|TRBV5-4|TRBD1|NA|14
TGTGCCAGCAGCATCGGGACAGTACCAGATACGCAGTATTTT
CASSIGTVPDTQYF
>TRBJ2-5|TRBV3-1/TRBV3-2|NA|NA|13
TGTGCCAGCAGCCAAGATCGAGGGGGGACCCAGTACTTC
CASSQDRGGTQYF
>TRBJ2-2|TRBV13|NA|NA|16
TGTGCCAGCAGCTTAGGTCTCGCAGGGGACACCGGGGAGCTGTTTTTT
CASSLGLAGDTGELFF
>TRBJ2-2|TRBV7-9|NA|NA|13
TGTGCCAGCAGCTTGGACAGTACCGGGGAGCTGTTTTTT
CASSLDSTGELFF
>TRBJ2-5|TRBV7-2|TRBD2|NA|17
TGTGCCAGCAGCTTGATGGGCGGGGGGGCGTACCAAGAGACCCAGTACTTC
CASSLMGGGAYQETQYF
>TRBJ1-6|TRBV5-6|TRBD1|NA|15
TGTGCCAGCAGCTTTTATAGGGGGCCCAATTCACCCCTCCACTTT
CASSFYRGPNSPLHF
>TRBJ1-2|TRBV7-6|NA|NA|13
TGTGCCAGCAGCTTAGGTGGAGGATATGGCTACACCTTC
CASSLGGGYGYTF
>TRBJ1-1|TRBV2|TRBD1|NA|14
TGTGCCAGCAGGGGACAGGGGGTGAACACTGAAGCTTTCTTT
CASRGQGVNTEAFF
>TRBJ1-1|TRBV6-2/TRBV6-3|NA|NA|12
TGTGCCAGCAGTTACTGGGCAGAAGAAGCTTTCTTT
CASSYWAEEAFF
>TRBJ1-2|TRBV2|NA|NA|13
TGTGCCAGCAGTGCACGGGAGAGTAATGGCTACACCTTC
CASSARESNGYTF
>TRBJ1-1|TRBV4-2|TRBD1|NA|18
TGTGCCAGCAGCCAAGAAGGGCCAGGGGGACACTTGAACACTGAAGCTTTCTTT
CASSQEGPGGHLNTEAFF
>TRBJ2-2|TRBV7-8|NA|NA|17
TGTGCCAGCAGCTTAGTTGCCATTACTACGAACACCGGGGAGCTGTTTTTT
CASSLVAITTNTGELFF
>TRBJ1-5|TRBV19|TRBD1|NA|15
TGTGCCAGTAGTCTCACCGGGACAGATAATCAGCCCCAGCATTTT
CASSLTGTDNQPQHF
>TRBJ2-1|TRBV5-1|TRBD2|NA|16
TGCGCCAGCAGCTTGGGGGTCGGGGGGACCTACAATGAGCAGTTCTTC
CASSLGVGGTYNEQFF
>TRBJ2-7|TRBV7-6|TRBD2|NA|15
TGTGCCAGCAGCTTAGCGGTAGCGGGGGAATACGAGCAGTACTTC
CASSLAVAGEYEQYF
>TRBJ2-7|TRBV9|NA|NA|16
TGTGCCAGCAGCGTAGCTCACTCAGGGAGGTACTACGAGCAGTACTTC
CASSVAHSGRYYEQYF
>TRBJ2-3|TRBV19|TRBD1|NA|15
TGTGCCAGTGGAGAACAGGGGGCGCGCACAGATACGCAGTATTTT
CASGEQGARTDTQYF
>TRBJ1-2|TRBV2|TRBD1|NA|14
TGTGCCAGCAGTGAGCAGGGGGCGAACTATGGCTACACCTTC
CASSEQGANYGYTF
>TRBJ2-3|TRBV5-4|TRBD1|NA|16
TGTGCCAGCAGCTTGGGAGCAGGGGGCAACCCAGATACGCAGTATTTT
CASSLGAGGNPDTQYF
>TRBJ2-5|TRBV27|NA|once|14
TGTGCCAGCAGTTTTTCTAGCCTCACGGAGACCCAGTACTTC
CASSFSSLTETQYF
>TRBJ1-1|TRBV6-5|NA|few|14
TGTGCCAGCAGTTACTCGAGAAAGAACACTGAAGCTTTCTTT
CASSYSRKNTEAFF
>TRBJ1-2|TRBV27|TRBD1|NA|12
TGTGCCAGCAGAACGGGACAGTATGGCTACACCTTC
CASRTGQYGYTF
>TRBJ2-2|TRBV7-3|NA|NA|16
TGTGCCAGCAGCTTAACGGGCGGGGCGAACACCGGGGAGCTGTTTTTT
CASSLTGGANTGELFF
>TRBJ2-3|TRBV5-1|NA|once|15
TGCGCCAGCAACTTCCGGTCCCTAAGCACAGATACGCAGTATTTT
CASNFRSLSTDTQYF
>TRBJ1-1|TRBV4-1|TRBD1|NA|13
TGCGCCAGCAGCCAAGAAAACAGGGGGAAAGGATTCTTT
CASSQENRGKGFF
>TRBJ1-1|TRBV11-2|TRBD1|once|15
TGTGCCAGCAGCACCTCACAGGGGCGGAACACTGAAGCTTTCTTT
CASSTSQGRNTEAFF
>TRBJ2-5|TRBV4-2|NA|NA|16
TGTGCCAGCAGCCAAGAGGGGGCAGGGGCCGTAGAGACCCAGTACTTC
CASSQEGAGAVETQYF
>TRBJ1-1|TRBV9|TRBD1|NA|17
TGTGCCAGCAGCGTAGGGACAGGGGGCATTGGGAACACTGAAGCTTTCTTT
CASSVGTGGIGNTEAFF
>TRBJ2-3|TRBV30|NA|NA|15
TGTGCCTGGAATCTTGGGAGTGGGGACACAGATACGCAGTATTTT
CAWNLGSGDTDTQYF
>TRBJ1-4|TRBV7-6|TRBD1|NA|16
TGTGCCAGCAGCTTAGACTCAGGGGGAACTAATGAAAAACTGTTTTTT
CASSLDSGGTNEKLFF
>TRBJ1-1|TRBV19|TRBD1|once|14
TGTGCCAGTACCTGGACAGGGCCGAACACTGAAGCTTTCTTT
CASTWTGPNTEAFF
>TRBJ2-5|TRBV15|NA|many|14
TGTGCCACCAGCAGAGAAACGGGAAGGGAGACCCAGTACTTC
CATSRETGRETQYF
>TRBJ2-7|TRBV20-1|NA|NA|13
TGCAGTGCTAGTGGGGGCCAACTCTACGAGCAGTACTTC
CSASGGQLYEQYF
>TRBJ1-2|TRBV6-5|TRBD1|NA|13
TGTGCCAGCAGCGCGGGACAGGGAAATGGCTACACCTTC
CASSAGQGNGYTF
>TRBJ2-7|TRBV5-1|NA|NA|11
TGCGCCAGCAGCTTGAAGAGTGAGCAGTACTTC
CASSLKSEQYF
>TRBJ2-6|TRBV5-1|NA|NA|14
TGCGCCAGCAGCCAAAACTCTGGGGCCAACGTCCTGACTTTC
CASSQNSGANVLTF
>TRBJ1-2|TRBV6-5|NA|NA|13
TGTGCCAGCAGCAGTAGGGGGGGCTATGGCTACACCTTC
CASSSRGGYGYTF
>TRBJ1-1|TRBV5-1|NA|NA|14
TGCGCCAGCACGGGCAGGGACTTGAACACTGAAGCTTTCTTT
CASTGRDLNTEAFF
>TRBJ2-1|TRBV18|TRBD2|NA|17
TGTGCCAGCTCACCGAGGACTAGCGGCTATGGCCTCAATGAGCAGTTCTTC
CASSPRTSGYGLNEQFF
>TRBJ1-5|TRBV24-1|TRBD1|once|17
TGTGCCACCAGGGACGGACAGGGGGCGCAGGGTAACCAGCCCCAGCATTTT
CATRDGQGAQGNQPQHF